The clone carrying this TCR beta chain was seen a single time. The antigen remains undetermined. Germline V gene data show CDR1 as MNHNY and CDR2 as SVGAGI (reference sequence). CDR3 length: 15 amino acids. The V end lost 0 bases, the J end lost 3 bases, and 12 bases lay between the germline ends. Sequencing relied on immunoSEQ assay v3.0, run at survey level. Sequencing used immunoSEQ multiplex PCR; TCRdb keeps in-frame clones, though not all of them. Among about 25,000 clones listed, around 85% were seen once. The sample is drawn from a study of long-term antiretroviral therapy in people with HIV. Study-level results: The data indicate that diversity increased after ART but remained below transplant donor controls.

From each donor, at least one pre-ART PBMC sample and at least two post-ART PBMC samples were obtained. Every one of the participants with HIV received treatment in the United States. There were roughly 1-10 million cryopreserved PBMC in the samples before DNA extraction. This TCR was sampled from a man between 45 and 60 years old with HIV. The chain links TRBV6-6 to TRBJ2-7, with D possibly matching TRBD1 (5 bases). The specimen was unsorted PBMCs, collected 1.2 years after starting antiretroviral therapy. CDR3 nucleotide sequence: TGTGCCAGCAGTTACTCGGGTGACAGACACTACGAGCAGTACTTC. Residues: CASSYSGDRHYEQYF.